The 11 T cell receptor beta chains below come from one sample, sequenced in a study of regulatory T cells in long-lasting Graves disease. iRepertoire HTBI primers and Arm-PCR of CDR3 regions built TCR beta libraries. Using its own MiXCR run on the multiplex PCR reads, TCRdb lists one record per CDR3 protein. The repertoire includes 450,000 to 650,000 distinct CDR3 sequences, 15% to 20% of them detected once, and just under 25% sits in the top ten. Time point noted: newly diagnosed GD, antithyroid drugs for less than 3 months. PBMC-derived RNA was used for the TCR library. This same sample was also taken into another study, of T cells in Graves' hyperthyroidism and ophthalmopathy.

Sequenced here: peripheral blood mononuclear cells (PBMCs), sampled at new diagnosis, from a patient treated with antithyroid drugs. The origin of the receptors is a woman aged 40-60 years with Graves disease.

This clonotype was seen a handful of times. The chain combines TRBV5-4 with TRBJ2-5; D may be TRBD2 (6 bases). Between the trimmed V and J ends, which lost 0 bases and 5 bases, there was a span of 20 bases. CDR3 length: 17 amino acids. Germline V lookup: CDR1 SGHNT, CDR2 YYREEE (reference sequence). CDR3 bases: TGTGCCAGCAGCTTGGTGGGGGGAGGCGACCGGGAGGAGACCCAGTACTTC. This gives the protein CASSLVGGGDREETQYF.

This clonotype was recorded at least ten times. The J gene is TRBJ2-1, the V gene TRBV5-1; 9 bases agree with TRBD1. Near its end, the DNA agrees better with TRBJ2-5, so the J call may be wrong. CDR3 size: 15 residues. Germline assignment: CDR1 SGHRS and CDR2 YFSETQ. CDR3 coding DNA: TGCGCCAGCAGCTCCGGGACAGGGTATATGGAGACCCAGTACTTC. Translating it yields CASSSGTGYMETQYF.

This clonotype was found many times. CDR3 bases: TGTGCCAGCAGTTCGGCAGGGGGTTACCTCTACAATGAGCAGTTCTTC. It yields the protein CASSSAGGYLYNEQFF. The chain uses TRBV11-2 and TRBJ2-1, with 7 bases fitting TRBD1. Per germline, CDR1 SGHAT and CDR2 FQNNGV. This CDR3 region has 16 residues. The junction had 11 bases not matched to a gene; V was cut back by 6 bases and J by 3 bases. The complete variable domain, with remaining parts taken from reference TRBV11-2 and TRBJ2-1, reads EAGVAQSPRYKIIEKRQSVAFWCNPISGHATLYWYQQILGQGPKLLIQFQNNGVVDDSQLPKDRFSAERLKGVDSTLKIQPAKLEDSAVYLCASSSAGGYLYNEQFFGPGTRLTVL.

This clonotype has a handful of counts. The V and J genes are TRBV19 and TRBJ2-2; D is ambiguous. V was trimmed by 1 base and J by 0 bases, leaving 6 bases between them. Germline assignment: CDR1 LNHDA and CDR2 SQIVND (reference sequence). There are 15 residues in the CDR3. The CDR3 bases are TGTGCCAGTAGTATAGGGTCCACGAACACCGGGGAGCTGTTTTTT. Its protein product is CASSIGSTNTGELFF.

This clonotype was observed many times. This sequence joins TRBV2 and TRBJ2-7, with D perhaps matching TRBD1 (6 bases). Germline CDR1 is SNHLY and CDR2 is FYNNEI. The germline V and J ends were trimmed by 6 bases and 2 bases, with 14 bases remaining between them. This CDR3 has 14 amino acids. The CDR3 DNA sequence: TGTGCCAGCAGCCTGACAGGCTTTACCTACGAGCAGTACTTC. As protein: CASSLTGFTYEQYF.

The genes are TRBV27 and TRBJ2-1; D gene uncertain. CDR3 length equals 13 residues. Germline CDR1 and CDR2: MNHEY and SMNVEV (reference sequence). Trimming left V 6 bases short and J 3 bases short, with 9 bases between. The CDR3 here is CASSFVGYNEQFF. CDR3 nucleotides: TGTGCCAGCAGCTTTGTAGGCTACAATGAGCAGTTCTTC.

The sample holds a few counts of this clonotype. The CDR3 is CSAGDSTNTEAFF. The CDR3 nucleotides read TGCAGTGCTGGGGACAGCACGAACACTGAAGCTTTCTTT. The chain employs TRBV20-1 and TRBJ1-1, with 7 bases identical to TRBD1. V trimming: 5 bases; J trimming: 1 base; junction bases outside the gene matches: 4. This CDR3 comprises 13 residues. The V gene's germline CDR1 is DFQATT and CDR2 SNEGSKA (reference sequence).

The chain couples TRBV6-1 to TRBJ1-5; TRBD1 might be the D (6 bases). V lost 3 bases to trimming and J lost 7 bases, with 13 bases between them. The CDR3 extends over 14 amino acids. Germline CDR1 is MNHNS and CDR2 is SASEGT. In nucleotides, the CDR3 is TGTGCCAGCAGTGACCGGACAGTAAACCAGCCCCAGCATTTT. It yields the protein CASSDRTVNQPQHF.

Worth noting for this clonotype: This sequence may be a read error, since a much larger clone differs from it by one base. The gene calls are TRBV5-5 and TRBJ2-3; 7 bases are shared with TRBD2. V shed 2 bases, J shed 5 bases, and the junction held 8 bases outside the gene matches. The length of the CDR3 is 15 residues. Germline V CDR1 and CDR2: SGHKS, YYEKEE (reference sequence). CDR3 nucleotides: TGTGCCAGCAGCTTAAGCGGGGCGATGTTAGATACGCAGTATTTT. It is translated as CASSLSGAMLDTQYF.

V and J are TRBV10-2 and TRBJ1-6, with TRBD1 identical over 10 bases. The V and J ends lost 6 bases and 10 bases, in that order; junction bases with no gene match: 12. There are 16 residues in the CDR3. The germline CDR1 and CDR2 sequences are WSHSY and SAAADI. As DNA, the CDR3 is TGCGCCAGCAGCGCCGTGGGGACAGGGGTGAGGTCACCCCTCCACTTT. This translates into CASSAVGTGVRSPLHF.

The chain carries TRBV12-3 or TRBV12-4 and TRBJ2-1; 9 nucleotides align to TRBD1. The V gene end was trimmed by 3 bases and the J gene end by 7 bases; junction bases not matched to a gene: 10. This CDR3 comprises 16 residues. DNA of the CDR3: TGTGCCAGCAGTTTCCCGCGCGGGACAGGGTTAAATGAGCAGTTCTTC. Translating gives CASSFPRGTGLNEQFF.